Listed here is a single T cell receptor beta chain. This specimen belongs to a study of blood T cell repertoires in COVID-19. This table comes from immunoSEQ multiplex PCR, and its TCRdb copy is limited to in-frame clones, with some not included. The repertoire has approximately 150,000 clones, 87% of them found once; the top ten carry 0.9% to 0.95%. V was pared by 6 bases and J by 4 bases, with 9 bases of the junction left unmatched. Germline V gene sequence: CDR1 SGHNT, CDR2 YYREEE (reference sequence). There are 15 residues in the CDR3. This sequence joins TRBV5-4 and TRBJ1-4; the match to TRBD1 covers 7 bases. Sequencing was performed on peripheral blood. The clonotype comes from a woman between 45 and 60 years old with acute or convalescent COVID-19. The CDR3, as DNA: TGTGCCAGCAAGGAAGGACAGGCTCTTAATGAAAAACTGTTTTTT. It encodes CASKEGQALNEKLFF.